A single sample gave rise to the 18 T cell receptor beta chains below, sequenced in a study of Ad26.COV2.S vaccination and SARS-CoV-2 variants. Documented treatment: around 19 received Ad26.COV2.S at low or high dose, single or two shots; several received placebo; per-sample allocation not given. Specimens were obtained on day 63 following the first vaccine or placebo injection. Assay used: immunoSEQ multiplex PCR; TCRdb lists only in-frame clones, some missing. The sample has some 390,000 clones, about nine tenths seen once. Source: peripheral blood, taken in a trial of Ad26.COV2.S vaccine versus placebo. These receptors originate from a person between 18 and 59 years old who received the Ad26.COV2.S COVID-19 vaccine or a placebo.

The DNA for the CDR3 is TGTGCCAGTAGTAACGGACAGTCGGGAGGAGAGACCCAGTACTTC. It translates to CASSNGQSGGETQYF. The genes are TRBV19 and TRBJ2-5, with TRBD2 as a possible D gene (7 bases). The germline gives CDR1 LNHDA, CDR2 SQIVND (reference sequence). Deletions cut 4 bases from V and 4 bases from J, with 16 bases between. This CDR3 is 15 amino acids long. The full variable domain, in which reference TRBV19 and TRBJ2-5 provide the parts outside the CDR3, is DGGITQSPKYLFRKEGQNVTLSCEQNLNHDAMYWYRQDPGQGLRLIYYSQIVNDFQKGDIAEGYSVSREKKESFPLTVTSAQKNPTAFYLCASSNGQSGGETQYFGPGTRLLVL.

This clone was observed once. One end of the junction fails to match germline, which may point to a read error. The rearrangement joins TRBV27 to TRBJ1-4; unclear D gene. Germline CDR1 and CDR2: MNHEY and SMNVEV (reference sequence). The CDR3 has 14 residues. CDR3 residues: CASSLFPFNQKLFF. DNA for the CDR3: TGTGCCAGCAGTCTGTTTCCCTTTAATCAAAAACTGTTTTTT.

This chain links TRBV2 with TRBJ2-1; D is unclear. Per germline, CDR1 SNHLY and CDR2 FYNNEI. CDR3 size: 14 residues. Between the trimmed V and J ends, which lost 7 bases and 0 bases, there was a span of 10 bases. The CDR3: CASTSSVSYNEQFF. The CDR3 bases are TGTGCCAGCACCTCCAGCGTCTCCTACAATGAGCAGTTCTTC. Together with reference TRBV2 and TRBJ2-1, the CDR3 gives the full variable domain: EPEVTQTPSHQVTQMGQEVILRCVPISNHLYFYWYRQILGQKVEFLVSFYNNEISEKSEIFDDQFSVERPDGSNFTLKIRSTKLEDSAMYFCASTSSVSYNEQFFGPGTRLTVL.

The CDR3 region has the DNA TGCGCCAGCAGACCGTTGGGCAGCGGGACTGAAGCTTTCTTT. This gives the protein CASRPLGSGTEAFF. The chain links TRBV5-1 to TRBJ1-1; D gene unclear. This CDR3 comprises 14 residues. V was shortened by 5 bases and J by 5 bases, with 16 bases between the two germline ends. Per the germline V gene, CDR1 is SGHRS and CDR2 is YFSETQ. The full variable domain, its missing parts supplied by reference TRBV5-1 and TRBJ1-1, is KAGVTQTPRYLIKTRGQQVTLSCSPISGHRSVSWYQQTPGQGLQFLFEYFSETQRNKGNFPGRFSGRQFSNSRSEMNVSTLELGDSALYLCASRPLGSGTEAFFGQGTRLTVV.

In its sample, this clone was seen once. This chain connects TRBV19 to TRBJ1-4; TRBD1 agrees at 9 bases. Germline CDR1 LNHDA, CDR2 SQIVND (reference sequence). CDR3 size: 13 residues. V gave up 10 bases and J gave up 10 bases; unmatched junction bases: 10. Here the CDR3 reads CATRDRVNPKLFF. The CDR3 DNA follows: TGTGCCACCCGGGACAGGGTAAACCCAAAACTGTTTTTT.

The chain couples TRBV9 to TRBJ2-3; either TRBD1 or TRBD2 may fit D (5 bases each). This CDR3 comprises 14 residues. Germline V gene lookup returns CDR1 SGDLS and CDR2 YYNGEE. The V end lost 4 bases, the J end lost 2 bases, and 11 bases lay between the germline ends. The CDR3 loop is CASSRDLYTDTQYF. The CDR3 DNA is TGTGCCAGCAGCAGGGACCTCTACACAGATACGCAGTATTTT.

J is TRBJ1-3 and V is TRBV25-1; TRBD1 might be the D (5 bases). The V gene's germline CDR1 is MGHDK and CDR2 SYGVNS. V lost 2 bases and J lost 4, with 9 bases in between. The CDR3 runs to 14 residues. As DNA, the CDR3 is TGTGCCAGCAGTGAACCAGGGCGAGGAAACACCATATATTTT. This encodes CASSEPGRGNTIYF. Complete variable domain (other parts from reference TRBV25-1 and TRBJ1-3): EADIYQTPRYLVIGTGKKITLECSQTMGHDKMYWYQQDPGMELHLIHYSYGVNSTEKGDLSSESTVSRIRTEHFPLTLESARPSHTSQYLCASSEPGRGNTIYFGEGSWLTVV.

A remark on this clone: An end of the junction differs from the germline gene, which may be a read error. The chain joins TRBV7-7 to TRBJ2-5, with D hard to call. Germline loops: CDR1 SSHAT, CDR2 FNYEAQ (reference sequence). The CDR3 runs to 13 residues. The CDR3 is CASSPGLQETQYF. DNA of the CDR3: TGTGCTAGCAGCCCTGGGTTGCAAGAGACCCAGTACTTC.

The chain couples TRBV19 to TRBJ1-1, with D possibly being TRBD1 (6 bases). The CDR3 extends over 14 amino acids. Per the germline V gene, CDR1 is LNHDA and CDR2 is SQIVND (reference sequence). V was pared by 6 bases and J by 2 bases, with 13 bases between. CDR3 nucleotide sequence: TGTGCCAGTAGGACAGGCCATACAAACACTGAAGCTTTCTTT. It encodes CASRTGHTNTEAFF.

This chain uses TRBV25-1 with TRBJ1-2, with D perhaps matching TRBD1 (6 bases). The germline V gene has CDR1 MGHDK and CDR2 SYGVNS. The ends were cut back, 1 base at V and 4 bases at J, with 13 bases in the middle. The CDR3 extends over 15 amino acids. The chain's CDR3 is CASSESPLDSYGYTF. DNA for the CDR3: TGTGCCAGCAGTGAATCTCCCCTGGACAGCTATGGCTACACCTTC.

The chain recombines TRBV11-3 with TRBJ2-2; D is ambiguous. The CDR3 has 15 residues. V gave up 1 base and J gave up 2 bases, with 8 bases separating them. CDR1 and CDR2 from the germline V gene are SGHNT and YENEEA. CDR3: CASSLGVANTGELFF. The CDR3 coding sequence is TGTGCCAGCAGCTTAGGGGTGGCAAACACCGGGGAGCTGTTTTTT.

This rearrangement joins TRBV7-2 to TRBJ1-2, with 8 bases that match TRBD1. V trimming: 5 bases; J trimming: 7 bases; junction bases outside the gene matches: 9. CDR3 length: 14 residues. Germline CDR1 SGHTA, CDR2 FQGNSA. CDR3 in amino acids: CASSVDRENSGYTF. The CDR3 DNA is TGTGCCAGCAGCGTGGACAGGGAAAATTCTGGCTACACCTTC.

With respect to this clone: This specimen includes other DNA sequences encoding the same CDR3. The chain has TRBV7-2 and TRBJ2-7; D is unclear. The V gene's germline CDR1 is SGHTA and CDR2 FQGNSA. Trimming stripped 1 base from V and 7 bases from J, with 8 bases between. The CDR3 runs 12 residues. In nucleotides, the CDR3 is TGTGCCAGCAGCTTAGAGGTGGGTGAGCAGTACTTC. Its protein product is CASSLEVGEQYF.

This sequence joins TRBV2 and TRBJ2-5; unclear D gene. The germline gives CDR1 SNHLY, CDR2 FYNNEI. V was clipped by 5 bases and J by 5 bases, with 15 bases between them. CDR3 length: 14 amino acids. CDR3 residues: CASSLVGLGETQYF. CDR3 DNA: TGTGCCAGCAGTTTAGTGGGGTTGGGGGAGACCCAGTACTTC.

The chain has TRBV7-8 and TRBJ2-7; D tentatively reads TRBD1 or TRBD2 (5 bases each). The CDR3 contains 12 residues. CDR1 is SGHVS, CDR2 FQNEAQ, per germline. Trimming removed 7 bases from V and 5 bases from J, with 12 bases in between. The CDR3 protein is CASTPGSHEQYF. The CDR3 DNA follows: TGTGCCAGCACCCCAGGGAGCCACGAGCAGTACTTC.

The CDR3 DNA follows: TGTGCCAGTGAAACCGACAGGGGTTGGGGCAATCAGCCCCAGCATTTT. It encodes CASETDRGWGNQPQHF. This chain connects TRBV19 to TRBJ1-5; TRBD1 agrees at 8 bases. J gave up 2 bases and V 8 bases, and 11 bases lay outside the gene matches. Germline V gene data show CDR1 as LNHDA and CDR2 as SQIVND (reference sequence). The CDR3 sequence is 16 residues long.

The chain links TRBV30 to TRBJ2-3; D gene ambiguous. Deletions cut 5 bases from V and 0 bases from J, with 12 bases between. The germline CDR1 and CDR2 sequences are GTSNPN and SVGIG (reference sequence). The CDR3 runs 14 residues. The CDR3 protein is CAWRPPTSTDTQYF. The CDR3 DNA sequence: TGTGCCTGGCGACCCCCAACAAGCACAGATACGCAGTATTTT.

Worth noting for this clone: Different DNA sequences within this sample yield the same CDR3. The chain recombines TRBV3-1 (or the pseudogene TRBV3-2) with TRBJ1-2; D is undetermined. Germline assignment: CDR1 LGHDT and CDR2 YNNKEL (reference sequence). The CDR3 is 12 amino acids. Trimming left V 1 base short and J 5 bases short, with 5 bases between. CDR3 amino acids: CASSQGQYGYTF. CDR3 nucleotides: TGTGCCAGCAGCCAAGGACAATATGGCTACACCTTC.